Listed below are T cell receptor beta chains from one sample, sequenced in a study of PD-1 blockade in classical Hodgkin lymphoma. Generated by immunoSEQ multiplex PCR, the TCRdb table keeps only in-frame clones and is missing some. The table records 72,000 or so clones, just over 90% of them present only once. This specimen was peripheral blood mononuclear cells (PBMCs), taken at baseline. The receptors were sampled from a human donor with classical Hodgkin lymphoma. CDR3s include the opening cysteine and the closing phenylalanine or tryptophan. A D gene is named only where the DNA matches it firmly. Rows may omit the clone size; those that give it use once, few, many or a size class.

D gene	V gene	J gene	clone size	CDR3 protein	CDR3 DNA
NA	TRBV27	TRBJ2-5	NA	CASRVLGDQETQYF	TGTGCCAGCAGGGTCCTGGGCGACCAAGAGACCCAGTACTTC
TRBD1	TRBV7-6	TRBJ1-1	NA	CASSLTSPGTGYDTEAFF	TGTGCCAGCAGCTTAACCAGTCCCGGGACAGGGTACGACACTGAAGCTTTCTTT
NA	TRBV6-5	TRBJ2-1	NA	CASSLLVTLNEQFF	TGTGCCAGCAGTCTCCTCGTTACCCTCAATGAGCAGTTCTTC
NA	TRBV27	TRBJ2-1	NA	CASRGTTYYNEQFF	TGTGCCAGCAGGGGGACCACTTACTACAATGAGCAGTTCTTC
TRBD2	TRBV11-2	TRBJ2-6	NA	CASSLVGGTGANVLTF	TGTGCCAGCAGCTTAGTGGGGGGGACTGGGGCCAACGTCCTGACTTTC
NA	TRBV19	TRBJ1-2	NA	CASSIDVPRVFDYGYTF	TGTGCCAGTAGTATAGATGTCCCGCGAGTATTTGACTATGGCTACACCTTC
NA	TRBV5-1	TRBJ1-1	NA	CASSQGERGRSEAFF	TGCGCCAGCAGTCAAGGGGAGAGGGGTCGGTCTGAAGCTTTCTTT
TRBD1	TRBV27	TRBJ2-3	once	CASSRIPGDSPTDTQYF	TGTGCCAGCAGTCGGATCCCCGGGGACAGCCCCACAGATACGCAGTATTTT
NA	TRBV11-2	TRBJ1-3	once	CASSSTRATPADTIYF	TGTGCCAGCAGCTCTACCAGGGCGACCCCCGCCGACACCATATATTTT
NA	TRBV5-1	TRBJ2-3	NA	CASSLTGRGTDTQYF	TGCGCCAGCAGCTTGACGGGACGGGGCACAGATACGCAGTATTTT
NA	TRBV7-2	TRBJ1-3	NA	CASSRGLSSGNTIYF	TGTGCCAGCAGCCGAGGTCTGTCCTCTGGAAACACCATATATTTT
TRBD1	TRBV7-6	TRBJ2-5	NA	CASSNPTGQETQYF	TGTGCCAGCAGCAACCCGACAGGGCAAGAGACCCAGTACTTC
TRBD1	TRBV30	TRBJ2-7	NA	CASHGDRQYSYEQYF	TGTGCCTCCCACGGGGACAGACAATACTCCTACGAGCAGTACTTC
TRBD2	TRBV4-2	TRBJ2-1	NA	CASRLADEQFF	TGTGCCAGCAGACTAGCGGATGAGCAGTTCTTC
NA	TRBV6-5	TRBJ1-1	NA	CASRVGVGTEAFF	TGTGCCAGCAGAGTAGGGGTGGGCACTGAAGCTTTCTTT
NA	TRBV19	TRBJ2-5	NA	CASSMRSLLETQYF	TGTGCCAGTAGTATGCGTAGTTTGCTAGAGACCCAGTACTTC
TRBD2	TRBV7-2	TRBJ2-7	NA	CASSSSGYSSYEQYF	TGTGCCAGCAGCTCTAGCGGGTACAGCTCCTACGAGCAGTACTTC
TRBD2	TRBV9	TRBJ2-3	NA	CASSFSMAGDSDTQYF	TGTGCCAGCAGCTTTAGCATGGCGGGGGATTCAGATACGCAGTATTTT
TRBD1	TRBV9	TRBJ1-2	NA	CASSAPQGSNYGYTF	TGTGCCAGCAGCGCCCCACAGGGGTCCAACTATGGCTACACCTTC
TRBD1	TRBV19	TRBJ1-5	NA	CASSIAPTGTQPQHF	TGTGCCAGCAGTATAGCCCCGACAGGGACTCAGCCCCAGCATTTT
NA	TRBV6-1	TRBJ2-2	NA	CASSDSGTNTGELFF	TGTGCCAGCAGTGACAGTGGAACGAACACCGGGGAGCTGTTTTTT
NA	TRBV11-2	TRBJ2-7	NA	CASSLDLTGQDYEQYF	TGTGCCAGCAGCTTAGATCTCACGGGACAAGACTACGAGCAGTACTTC
TRBD2	TRBV29-1	TRBJ2-3	NA	CSVALAGGTDTQYF	TGCAGCGTTGCACTAGCGGGGGGCACAGATACGCAGTATTTT
NA	TRBV27	TRBJ2-3	once	CASSALLPPGLSTDTQYF	TGTGCCAGCAGTGCACTGCTCCCGCCGGGACTCAGCACAGATACGCAGTATTTT
NA	TRBV7-9	TRBJ2-4	NA	CASSPRTGNIQYF	TGTGCCAGCAGCCCAAGGACCGGAAACATTCAGTACTTC
TRBD1	TRBV5-1	TRBJ1-2	NA	CASSRVAGQEGYGYTF	TGCGCCAGCAGCCGGGTTGCGGGACAGGAGGGCTATGGCTACACCTTC
NA	TRBV28	TRBJ1-5	NA	CASSFQPQHF	TGTGCCAGCAGTTTTCAGCCCCAGCATTTT
NA	TRBV7-9	TRBJ2-7	NA	CASSDVGDSLTYEQYF	TGTGCCAGCAGCGACGTTGGAGACAGCCTGACCTACGAGCAGTACTTC
NA	TRBV11-2	TRBJ2-7	once	CASSLGTAVGSYEQYF	TGTGCCAGCAGCTTAGGGACAGCGGTTGGGAGCTACGAGCAGTACTTC
NA	TRBV5-8	TRBJ2-7	NA	CASRLWGMDEQYF	TGTGCCAGCAGACTGTGGGGTATGGACGAGCAGTACTTC
TRBD1	TRBV5-4	TRBJ1-1	NA	CASSQGQGGNTEAFF	TGTGCCAGCAGCCAGGGACAGGGGGGAAACACTGAAGCTTTCTTT
NA	TRBV9	TRBJ1-6	NA	CASSVDGGWGSPLHF	TGTGCCAGCAGCGTAGATGGAGGATGGGGTTCACCCCTCCACTTT
TRBD2	TRBV6-5	TRBJ2-5	NA	CASNGGGAKETQYF	TGTGCCAGCAATGGCGGGGGGGCAAAAGAGACCCAGTACTTC
NA	TRBV28	TRBJ2-3	NA	CASEGRGYTQYF	TGTGCCAGCGAGGGCAGGGGTTATACGCAGTATTTT
NA	TRBV30	TRBJ2-1	NA	CACSLGLSYNEQFF	TGTGCCTGTTCGTTAGGACTCTCCTACAATGAGCAGTTCTTC
NA	TRBV7-2	TRBJ2-5	NA	CASSPNGGGPQETQYF	TGTGCCAGCAGCCCTAATGGAGGAGGGCCGCAAGAGACCCAGTACTTC
NA	TRBV6-1	TRBJ2-5	NA	CASSDSHSLQETQYF	TGTGCCAGCAGTGACTCCCATTCGCTCCAAGAGACCCAGTACTTC
NA	TRBV27	TRBJ2-2	NA	CASSPDYRVGTGELFF	TGTGCCAGCAGTCCCGACTACAGGGTTGGCACCGGGGAGCTGTTTTTT
NA	TRBV19	TRBJ1-6	NA	CASQGRSSSYNSPLHF	TGTGCCAGCCAGGGACGGTCCAGCTCCTATAATTCACCCCTCCACTTT
TRBD1	TRBV27	TRBJ1-2	NA	CASSFRGQDYGYTF	TGTGCCAGCAGTTTCAGGGGGCAGGACTATGGCTACACCTTC
NA	TRBV2	TRBJ1-6	NA	CASSGGSDGPNSPLHF	TGTGCCAGCAGTGGGGGGTCGGACGGACCAAATTCACCCCTCCACTTT
NA	TRBV12-5	TRBJ2-3	NA	CASGLDPGWGTDTQYF	TGTGCTAGTGGTTTGGACCCGGGGTGGGGCACAGATACGCAGTATTTT
NA	TRBV6-1	TRBJ2-3	NA	CASSETTGRSTDTQYF	TGTGCCAGCAGTGAAACTACGGGGAGAAGCACAGATACGCAGTATTTT
TRBD2	TRBV6-1	TRBJ2-3	NA	CASSELLAGGLDTQYF	TGTGCCAGCAGTGAACTGTTAGCGGGGGGGCTGGATACGCAGTATTTT
NA	TRBV7-3	TRBJ1-5	NA	CASRSGTKNQPQHF	TGTGCCAGCAGATCCGGGACAAAGAATCAGCCCCAGCATTTT
NA	TRBV6-1	TRBJ1-1	NA	CATGLENTEAFF	TGTGCCACCGGTCTAGAAAACACTGAAGCTTTCTTT
NA	TRBV2	TRBJ1-1	NA	CASSGGGWDMNTEAFF	TGTGCCAGCAGTGGGGGGGGCTGGGATATGAACACTGAAGCTTTCTTT
NA	TRBV6-6	TRBJ1-5	once	CASSYRVGDQPQHF	TGTGCCAGCAGTTACAGGGTGGGAGATCAGCCCCAGCATTTT
NA	TRBV11-2	TRBJ2-3	once	CASSLLERPITDTQYF	TGTGCCAGCAGCTTACTAGAACGACCTATAACAGATACGCAGTATTTT